Each of the 4 T cell receptor beta chains below was sequenced from the same sample in a study of CD8 T cells in ankylosing spondylitis. A single record per CDR3 protein comes from TCRdb applying MiXCR to the 5' RACE reads. The top ten clones hold around 0.99% of a sample with approximately 350,000 distinct CDR3 sequences, roughly 15% of them seen once. Specimen: blood, either unsorted or a sorted T cell fraction (not recorded which). These TCRs come from a male donor with ankylosing spondylitis or in good health (not recorded which).

This clonotype was counted ten times or more. The gene calls are TRBV12-3 or TRBV12-4 and TRBJ2-2; no reliable D call. Trimming shortened V by 2 bases and J by 5 bases, and 6 bases separated the two germline ends. The CDR3 is 13 amino acids. Written as DNA, the CDR3 is TGTGCCAGCAGTTTACATCAGACCGGGGAGCTGTTTTTT. The encoded protein is CASSLHQTGELFF.

This clonotype has just a few counts. V gene TRBV19 combines with J gene TRBJ2-7, with D possibly being TRBD1 (6 bases). The CDR3 length is 14 residues. From germline, CDR1 is LNHDA and CDR2 SQIVND (reference sequence). Trimming stripped 4 bases from V and 8 bases from J, with 18 bases between. The CDR3 DNA reads TGTGCCAGTAGTAACCCCTCACAGGGCTATAAGCAGTACTTC. The encoded protein is CASSNPSQGYKQYF.

This clonotype was detected a few times. This sequence joins TRBV12-3 or TRBV12-4 and TRBJ2-5; perhaps TRBD2 as D (6 bases). With 3 bases removed from V and 8 bases from J, the gap between germline ends came to 16 bases. The CDR3 is 14 amino acids. CDR3 bases: TGTGCCAGCAGTTTGGGAGGCCTCCGGGGTACCCAGTACTTC. It yields the protein CASSLGGLRGTQYF.

This clonotype was seen a few times. J is TRBJ2-5 and V is TRBV5-1; 8 nucleotides align to TRBD1. Germline trimming cut 3 bases from V and 0 bases from J; bases unmatched to any gene: 4. This CDR3 is 15 amino acids long. The germline CDR1 and CDR2 sequences are SGHRS and YFSETQ. DNA for the CDR3: TGCGCCAGCAGCTCCCAGACAGGGGACCAAGAGACCCAGTACTTC. Translated, it gives CASSSQTGDQETQYF.